This T cell receptor (beta chain) was documented in a study of cytomegalovirus exposure and HLA in healthy donors (TCRdb year 2017). Study-wide context: An earlier analysis of some 550 of the donors reported more than 250 Gb of sequence data and some 120 million unique TCR beta sequences from 150 million to 200 million T cells. All discovery cohort repertoires had been generated on a single sequencing platform. Among under 450 genotyped donors of the cohort, an average of about 240,000 unique TCR beta nucleotide sequences were sequenced per donor, around 20% of them non-productive. To predict cytomegalovirus infection status, the study combined high-throughput TCR immunosequencing, statistical association of individual TCRs with disease status, and machine learning. Class I and class II HLA loci were covered by the typing at four-digit resolution. The aim of the study was to test whether cataloging public T cell receptors could identify signatures of past pathogen exposure. A later analysis re-examined previously published TCR beta repertoires from more than 600 donors and added high-resolution HLA genotyping to investigate patterns of TCR occurrence. Five DR-DQ haplotypes were handled as single units for association and clustering, since linkage in the cohort was strong. Rather than drawing on any new phenotypic data, the later analysis identified candidate immune exposures from TCR beta sequences and the way those sequences occurred across donors. An early release that covered several hundred HLA-typed donors contained about 300 gigabases of sequencing data and 85 million to 100 million unique TCR sequences. Among the approximately 400 genotyped donors, approximately 77% belonged to the genetic ancestry cluster associated with self-reported Caucasian donors. Using immunosequencing, the study profiled T cell repertoires from approximately 700 subjects and related those repertoires to cytomegalovirus serostatus. In an earlier analysis of a few hundred of the donors, high-throughput TCR beta sequencing was used to judge whether each TCR beta V gene segment behaved as functional or pseudogenic. A later genetic analysis took genome-wide SNP genotypes for 398 of the 666 donors and used that subset as a discovery cohort. Besides the first cohort of 666 subjects, a separate validation cohort made up of roughly 130 different subjects was used. Donor age, sex, ethnicity and CMV serostatus were compiled alongside the repertoire data. The number of donors typed differed by locus, with 629-630 for A, B, C, DRB1 and DQB1, roughly 550 for DQA1, over 600 for DPA1, and roughly 450 for DPB1.

The CDR3 measures 16 amino acids from cysteine to phenylalanine. This entry keeps only the CDR3 DNA: 48 bases, framed from base 1. CDR1 is given as LGHNA and CDR2 as YNFKEQ, both from the germline V gene. The V and J ends are trimmed by 2 bases and 0 bases, leaving 13 bases between them. The cohort consisted of 666 healthy bone marrow donors. At the time of sampling, every cohort member was nominally healthy, though immune exposures that went unrecorded were likely present. The donor was CMV seronegative and belonged to the group of 350 to 400 seronegative cohort members. A peripheral blood sample was collected from each donor, and TCR beta sequencing was performed on peripheral blood mononuclear cells. The Qiagen DNeasy Blood Extraction Kit was used to extract genomic DNA from the blood cell samples. To prepare the library, the immunoSEQ multiplex PCR assay was applied. For the multiplex PCR, a mixture combining 60 forward primers for TCR Vbeta segments and 13 reverse primers for TCR Jbeta segments was used. A multiplex PCR assay on genomic DNA amplified the CDR3 region of rearranged TCR beta genes. On the Illumina HiSeq System, the amplified TCR beta libraries were sequenced as 87-base-pair reads. As for the authors' bioinformatics: Across the roughly 670 repertoires, a later analysis counted approximately 83 million unique TCR beta chains, 9.5 million to 12 million of which were shared by at least two donors. A nearest-neighbor algorithm error-corrected the raw reads and collapsed the reads into unique sequences, merging closely related sequences to remove PCR and sequencing errors. CDR3 sequences were aligned to IMGT reference sequences to assign V, D and J gene segments. For a sequence to be retained, a match of at least six nucleotides to both a V gene segment and a J gene segment was required. Rearrangements were called productive when the CDR3 lacked stop codons and stayed in frame with V and J; all others were non-productive. CDR3 was defined according to IMGT convention as the region running from the second conserved V-encoded cysteine to the conserved J-encoded phenylalanine. The earlier analysis of fewer than 750 of the donors excluded sequences that lacked an unambiguous match to a single V gene segment. In an earlier analysis of approximately 560 of the donors, a V segment was called functional when productive rearrangements were above 56.7%, and segregating when the standard deviation between donors exceeded 5%. A statistical classification framework was developed to diagnose cytomegalovirus status using the catalog of TCR beta chain sequences. In a later analysis, TCR nucleotide sequences were compared against IMGT/GENE-DB human TR gene sequences so that V and J genes could be assigned. A later analysis assigned CDR3 sequences and most-parsimonious VDJ recombination scenarios with the TCRdist pipeline. A later analysis defined each TCR beta chain by its CDR3 amino acid sequence plus V-gene family, and excluded reads lacking a unique V-gene family. In a later analysis, around 650 highly shared, low-generation-probability nucleotide sequences were removed to address suspected cross-contamination and a sequencing artifact. In a later analysis, a clonal expansion index was calculated for each public chain from normalized within-repertoire ranks of inferred template counts. Generation probabilities in a later analysis came from a VDJ recombination model fitted to out-of-frame rearrangements, and those results were checked against IGoR. In a later analysis, hypergeometric tests were used to score TCR-TCR, TCR-HLA and TCR-CMV co-occurrence, with a repertoire-size bias correction applied to TCR pairs. A later analysis estimated false discovery rates by permuting HLA or CMV assignments 20 times. In a later analysis, co-occurring TCRs were grouped using DBSCAN, with TCRdist sequence similarity added in when clustering inside HLA-allele-positive subsets. Repertoires with fewer than 30,000 or more than 120,000 public chains, plus five repertoires with anomalous nucleotide sharing, were excluded from co-occurrence clustering. In TCRdb, the immuneACCESS table is reduced to in-frame sequences with V and J assigned. These tables do not hold every clone; where another copy was compared, an unresolved V gene accounts for under half, and the others remain unexplained. Clone size and the V and J calls come from that table; the DNA yielded D and trimming. This sample gives about 220,000 clones in total; 75% to 90% of them show up just once. The ten largest clonotypes hold approximately 0.71% of the sample.

Points on this clone: Its antigen is unknown. One base away there is no much larger clone; base qualities are not given.

What the research found in general, with its limitations: Because counts were too low, seventeen rarely observed V segments, including chromosome 9 orphons, were left out of the earlier analysis of about 500 of the donors. The 87-base-pair reads could not distinguish some IMGT-functional V segments, including TRBV6-2 and TRBV6-3, so those segments were excluded. According to a later analysis, parvovirus B19, influenza, CMV and Epstein-Barr virus appeared linked to several top co-occurrence clusters. Assigning TCR associations to individual alleles was difficult when HLA alleles, especially DR and DQ, strongly co-occurred. Because some donors lacked HLA typing at each locus, the association tests relied only on the typed subset. In vitro tests confirmed that a few of the cytomegalovirus-associated TCR beta chains recognize cytomegalovirus antigens. A further reported finding was that TCR beta sequences accurately predicted the HLA-A and HLA-B alleles for most subjects in the first cohort. In a later analysis, the rate of TCR association differed among HLA loci, with DRB1 alleles having the most associated TCRs and HLA-C alleles having the fewest. A cluster of highly shared sequence variants was judged likely to be a technical artifact of the sequencing pipeline. Only TCR beta chains were sequenced in this cohort, and the absence of alpha or paired-chain data limited detectable features. Most TCR sequences were seen in very few donors, while some public TCRs were found in many individuals. Most CMV-associated TCR beta chains appeared to be HLA-restricted in a later analysis, and the HLA associations seemed to be driven largely by CMV exposure. In a later genetic analysis, fewer N-insertions in productive TCRs were reported among donors in an Asian-associated ancestry cluster than the roughly 700-donor mean. In the study, around 150 TCR beta chains were listed as associated with cytomegalovirus. In a later analysis, around 17,000 TCR beta sequences were associated with specific HLA alleles at a false discovery rate of 0.05. It was suggested by the authors that the approach could potentially be generalized to other disease states and immunological phenotypes. CMV serostatus was the only immune exposure information available for the cohort. Correlated functional status among segregating V segments might reflect linkage disequilibrium, but an unknown experimental factor could not be ruled out. In an earlier analysis of 587 of the donors, most TCR beta V segments appeared in productive rearrangements about 87% or about 30% of the time, broadly matching IMGT annotations. A later analysis found that HLA-associated TCR beta chains were more clonally expanded and had lower generation probabilities than equally common non-associated chains. In both the original and validation cohorts, the classifier was reported to diagnose cytomegalovirus status with high specificity and sensitivity. V-gene and J-gene trimming of TCR beta chains was associated with a missense DCLRE1C variant in a later genetic analysis, and the association was replicated in an independent cohort. Presence/absence analyses assumed roughly uniform sequencing depth across donors, an assumption that may not hold.

Recombination linked TRBV4-2 to TRBJ1-2; the D segment cannot be called with confidence. Sequenced material: PBMCs. This TCR was sampled from a boy aged 2 to 10 in good health and CMV-seronegative. The DNA is TGTGCCAGCAGCCAAAGCCACGCATCTTCTAACTATGGCTACACCTTC. This encodes CASSQSHASSNYGYTF.